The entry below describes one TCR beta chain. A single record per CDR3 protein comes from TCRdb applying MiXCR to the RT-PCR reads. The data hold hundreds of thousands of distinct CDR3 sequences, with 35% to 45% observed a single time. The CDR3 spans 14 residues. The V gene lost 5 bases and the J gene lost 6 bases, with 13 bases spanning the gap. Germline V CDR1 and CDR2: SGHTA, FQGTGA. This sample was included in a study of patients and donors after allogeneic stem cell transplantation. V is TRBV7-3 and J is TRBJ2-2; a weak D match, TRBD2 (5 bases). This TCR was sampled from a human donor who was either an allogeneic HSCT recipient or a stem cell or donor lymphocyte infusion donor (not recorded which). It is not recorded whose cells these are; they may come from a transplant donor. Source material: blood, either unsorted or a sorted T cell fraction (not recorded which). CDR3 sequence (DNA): TGTGCCAGCAGCAAAGACCCCGGGGCCGGGGAGCTGTTTTTT. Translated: CASSKDPGAGELFF.